These 29 T cell receptor beta chains were all obtained from the same sample, sequenced in a study of shared clonotypes between healthy human individuals. Using immunoSEQ multiplex PCR, the repertoire was profiled, and TCRdb retains in-frame clones only, with some absent. The table lists just over 2,000,000 clones, approximately 94% of them singletons. Terminally differentiated effector memory CD45RA+ cells were excluded by CCR7 positive selection of CD45RO-negative cells. The sample consisted of naive CD8+ T cells sorted from blood. Source of these receptors: a man between 18 and 29 years old in good health.

The chain recombines TRBV18 with TRBJ2-7, with a weak D call TRBD2 (6 bases). This CDR3 is built from 14 residues. Trimming removed 5 bases at V and 2 bases at J, with 13 bases between. Germline V gene lookup returns CDR1 KGHSH and CDR2 LQKENI. This chain's CDR3 is CASSSLEGTYEQYF. As DNA, the CDR3 is TGTGCCAGCTCATCTTTGGAGGGCACCTACGAGCAGTACTTC.

The genes are TRBV19 and TRBJ1-1, with 8 nucleotides matching TRBD1. The CDR3 loop spans 16 amino acids. Per germline, CDR1 LNHDA and CDR2 SQIVND (reference sequence). V was clipped by 3 bases and J by 0 bases; unmatched bases: 6. CDR3 sequence reads: CASSMDREGMNTEAFF. The CDR3 DNA follows: TGTGCCAGTAGTATGGACAGGGAGGGAATGAACACTGAAGCTTTCTTT.

The J gene is TRBJ1-4, the V gene TRBV19; tentative D call: TRBD1 (6 bases). V shed 9 bases and J shed 7 bases, with 15 bases lying between them. Germline V gene data show CDR1 as LNHDA and CDR2 as SQIVND (reference sequence). The length of the CDR3 is 13 residues. CDR3 in DNA: TGTGCCAGCGCCTGGACAGAGGGTGAAAAACTGTTTTTT. This codes for CASAWTEGEKLFF.

The chain joins TRBV5-6 to TRBJ2-1, with 11 positions matching TRBD2. In germline, CDR1 is SGHDT, CDR2 YYEEEE. CDR3 length: 15 residues. Trimming removed 4 bases from V and 8 bases from J; junction bases left unmatched: 8. The CDR3 here is CASSPVTSGSDEQFF. The CDR3 DNA sequence: TGTGCCAGCAGCCCTGTAACTAGCGGGAGTGATGAGCAGTTCTTC.

This clone turned up a few times. The chain combines TRBV30 with TRBJ1-6; the D is unclear. The CDR3 contains 13 residues. The ends were cut back, 1 base at V and 7 bases at J, with 8 bases in the middle. The germline gives CDR1 GTSNPN, CDR2 SVGIG (reference sequence). Written as DNA, the CDR3 is TGTGCCTGGAGTGGTTCTGGGAATTCACCCCTCCACTTT. It translates to CAWSGSGNSPLHF.

The chain carries TRBV28 and TRBJ1-5; D is possibly TRBD1 (6 bases). V was shortened by 6 bases and J by 5 bases, with 14 bases between the two germline ends. The length of the CDR3 is 14 residues. From germline, CDR1 is MDHEN and CDR2 SYDVKM. The CDR3 sequence is CASSTGNLYQPQHF. The CDR3 region has the DNA TGTGCCAGCAGCACAGGGAATCTTTATCAGCCCCAGCATTTT.

DNA for the CDR3: TGTGCCAGCAGTTTATCTTGGACAGGGGCCGGAGAGACCCAGTACTTC. Encoded protein: CASSLSWTGAGETQYF. This chain links TRBV28 with TRBJ2-5; TRBD1 aligns across 9 bases. Trimming cost V 1 base and J 4 bases; bases outside gene matches: 7. Germline V gives CDR1 MDHEN, CDR2 SYDVKM. This CDR3 has 16 amino acids.

This chain connects TRBV6-5 to TRBJ2-7; D unclear. The CDR3 covers 13 residues. Trimming removed 6 bases from V and 0 bases from J, with 9 bases in between. In germline, CDR1 is MNHEY, CDR2 SVGAGI. DNA for the CDR3: TGTGCCAGCAGCCCGGACCACTCCTACGAGCAGTACTTC. This translates into CASSPDHSYEQYF.

The chain joins TRBV4-2 to TRBJ1-1; D ambiguous. Trimming took 5 bases from V and 1 from J, leaving 8 bases between them. Germline V gene data show CDR1 as LGHNA and CDR2 as YNFKEQ. CDR3 length: 13 residues. This CDR3 reads CASSVTENTEAFF. CDR3 coding DNA: TGTGCCAGCAGCGTAACAGAGAACACTGAAGCTTTCTTT.

The chain combines TRBV5-6 with TRBJ2-5, with a weak D call TRBD1 (6 bases). V gave up 0 bases and J gave up 5 bases, with 11 bases separating them. This CDR3 comprises 14 residues. From germline, CDR1 is SGHDT and CDR2 YYEEEE. The CDR3: CASSLEQGSETQYF. CDR3 in DNA: TGTGCCAGCAGCTTGGAACAGGGTAGCGAGACCCAGTACTTC.

CDR3 nucleotide sequence: TGTGCCGATGGGAACAGGTTTAATCAGCCCCAGCATTTT. Residues: CADGNRFNQPQHF. The V and J genes are TRBV6-5 and TRBJ1-5, with D perhaps TRBD1 (5 bases). The CDR3 sequence is 13 residues long. With 11 bases removed from V and 4 bases from J, the gap between germline ends came to 15 bases. Germline assignment: CDR1 MNHEY and CDR2 SVGAGI.

Details on this clone: Other nucleotide sequences from this sample produce the same CDR3. The genes are TRBV28 and TRBJ1-2, with unresolved D. This CDR3 contains 11 residues. Germline-derived CDR1 and CDR2 are MDHEN and SYDVKM. Between the trimmed V and J ends, which lost 8 bases and 7 bases, there was a span of 11 bases. CDR3 bases: TGTGCCAGCTCCCCGGGTTTTGGCTACACCTTC. This translates into CASSPGFGYTF.

This clone has only one observation. Other DNA sequences within the sample encode an identical CDR3. V and J are TRBV5-1 and TRBJ2-2; D is unclear. The CDR3 contains 13 residues. V was cut by 2 bases and J by 6 bases, with 8 bases left in between. Per the germline V gene, CDR1 is SGHRS and CDR2 is YFSETQ. This CDR3 reads CASSLSGPGELFF. The CDR3 DNA sequence: TGCGCCAGCAGCTTAAGTGGTCCCGGGGAGCTGTTTTTT.

The chain carries TRBV7-6 and TRBJ1-5; no clear D gene. Deletions cut 2 bases from V and 5 bases from J, with 7 bases between. Looked up from germline, CDR1 is SGHVS and CDR2 is FNYEAQ. CDR3 length equals 13 residues. The CDR3 DNA reads as TGTGCCAGCAGCTTAAGGAGGGATCAGCCCCAGCATTTT. It encodes CASSLRRDQPQHF.

This clone occurred once. This sequence joins TRBV2 and TRBJ2-1; D is uncertain. This CDR3 contains 13 residues. V lost 5 bases and J 8 bases, leaving 13 bases between the germline ends. Germline-derived CDR1 and CDR2 are SNHLY and FYNNEI. Here the CDR3 reads CASSMVGFDEQFF. CDR3 DNA: TGTGCCAGCAGTATGGTCGGTTTTGATGAGCAGTTCTTC.

The chain joins TRBV6-1 to TRBJ2-5; possible D gene TRBD2, 5 bases. This CDR3 has 15 amino acids. CDR1 is MNHNS, CDR2 SASEGT, per germline. Trimming cost V 5 bases and J 4 bases, with 17 bases left between them. This chain's CDR3 is CASSLRVDIGETQYF. CDR3 sequence (DNA): TGTGCCAGCAGTTTGCGGGTAGATATAGGAGAGACCCAGTACTTC.

This sequence joins TRBV7-9 and TRBJ2-7; possibly TRBD1 for D (5 bases). Germline V lookup: CDR1 SEHNR, CDR2 FQNEAQ (reference sequence). This CDR3 has 15 residues. V lost 0 bases and J lost 2, with 11 bases in between. CDR3 coding DNA: TGTGCCAGCAGCTTAGCGCAGGGTAGGACCTACGAGCAGTACTTC. Amino acids: CASSLAQGRTYEQYF.

Comments on this clone: The same CDR3 arises from other DNA sequences in this sample as well. CDR3 sequence (DNA): TGTGCCAGTAGTATTCTCGGTAACACTGAAGCTTTCTTT. This sequence encodes CASSILGNTEAFF. This chain uses TRBV19 with TRBJ1-1; D uncertain. Germline CDR1 reads LNHDA; CDR2 reads SQIVND (reference sequence). CDR3 length: 13 residues. The ends were cut back, 3 bases at V and 2 bases at J, with 7 bases in the middle. The complete variable domain, with remaining parts taken from reference TRBV19 and TRBJ1-1, reads DGGITQSPKYLFRKEGQNVTLSCEQNLNHDAMYWYRQDPGQGLRLIYYSQIVNDFQKGDIAEGYSVSREKKESFPLTVTSAQKNPTAFYLCASSILGNTEAFFGQGTRLTVV.

The CDR3 loop is CASSSWGSGGPNEQFF. As DNA, the CDR3 is TGTGCCAGCAGCTCCTGGGGTAGCGGGGGCCCCAATGAGCAGTTCTTC. The chain uses TRBV7-3 and TRBJ2-1, with 9 bases identical to TRBD2. The CDR3 loop spans 16 amino acids. Germline V gives CDR1 SGHTA, CDR2 FQGTGA. J was trimmed by 6 bases and V by 4 bases; bases with no gene match: 10.

As for this clone: Other DNA sequences in the sample encode the same CDR3. The chain joins TRBV4-3 to TRBJ2-1; 11 bases agree with TRBD2. The germline V gene encodes CDR1 LGHNA and CDR2 YSLEER. The CDR3 runs 15 residues. The junction had 2 bases not matched to a gene; V was cut back by 4 bases and J by 3 bases. CDR3 loop: CASSPGLAGYNEQFF. In DNA, the CDR3 is TGCGCCAGCAGCCCAGGACTAGCGGGCTACAATGAGCAGTTCTTC.

This clone showed up just a few times. The DNA of the CDR3 is TGTGCCAGTAGTAGAGATAAGGACAGGGTAGCATCACCCCTCCACTTT. Translating it yields CASSRDKDRVASPLHF. J is TRBJ1-6 and V is TRBV19; 8 bases map to TRBD1. Unmatched junction bases numbered 12, after V lost 4 bases and J lost 10 bases. The CDR3 totals 16 residues. The germline V gene encodes CDR1 LNHDA and CDR2 SQIVND (reference sequence).

To note about this clone: Within the sample, other DNA sequences also encode this same CDR3. The chain employs TRBV27 and TRBJ2-7; a weak D match, TRBD1 (5 bases). This CDR3 comprises 13 residues. Looked up from germline, CDR1 is MNHEY and CDR2 is SMNVEV (reference sequence). Trimming removed 5 bases at V and 5 bases at J, with 13 bases between. CDR3 nucleotides: TGTGCCAGCAGTCCCAGCAGGGTCCACGAGCAGTACTTC. It translates to CASSPSRVHEQYF.

A word on this clone: Distinct nucleotide sequences in the sample also encode this CDR3. The chain has TRBV7-9 and TRBJ2-7; D perhaps matches TRBD2 (6 bases). V lost 4 bases to trimming and J lost 2 bases, with 9 bases between them. The CDR3 covers 13 residues. Germline CDR1 reads SEHNR; CDR2 reads FQNEAQ (reference sequence). The CDR3 region is CASSWRGTYEQYF. CDR3 DNA: TGTGCCAGCAGCTGGCGGGGTACCTACGAGCAGTACTTC.

This clone is a singleton in its sample. The chain uses TRBV7-6 and TRBJ2-1; D may be TRBD2 (5 bases). Trimming pared 8 bases from V and 4 bases from J, leaving 12 bases between. The CDR3 sequence is 13 residues long. The V gene's germline CDR1 is SGHVS and CDR2 FNYEAQ. The CDR3 region has the DNA TGTGCCAGCTCACCTGAGGGTTACAATGAGCAGTTCTTC. Translation: CASSPEGYNEQFF.

This clone has only one observation. V usage is TRBV10-1 and J usage is TRBJ2-2, with 10 positions matching TRBD2. With 3 bases clipped from V and 7 bases from J, the junction kept 2 bases outside the gene matches. CDR1 WNHNN and CDR2 SYGVQD come from the germline V gene (reference sequence). This CDR3 spans 14 amino acids. The CDR3 loop is CASSDLAGDGELFF. The CDR3 nucleotides read TGCGCCAGCAGTGACCTAGCGGGGGACGGGGAGCTGTTTTTT.

This chain links TRBV9 with TRBJ1-1, with 9 bases fitting TRBD1. V gave up 5 bases and J gave up 3 bases; unmatched junction bases: 8. The CDR3 length is 15 residues. From germline, CDR1 is SGDLS and CDR2 YYNGEE. CDR3 residues: CASSTGGGFDTEAFF. The CDR3 nucleotides read TGTGCCAGCAGTACAGGGGGCGGATTTGACACTGAAGCTTTCTTT.

The J gene is TRBJ2-3, the V gene TRBV11-3; 12 bases fit TRBD2. CDR1 and CDR2 from the germline V gene are SGHNT and YENEEA. Germline trimming cut 1 base from V and 6 bases from J; bases unmatched to any gene: 2. This CDR3 has 15 amino acids. The CDR3 is CASSLGTSGEDTQYF. The CDR3 DNA reads TGTGCCAGCAGCTTAGGGACTAGCGGGGAGGATACGCAGTATTTT. The full variable domain, in which reference TRBV11-3 and TRBJ2-3 provide the parts outside the CDR3, is EAGVVQSPRYKIIEKKQPVAFWCNPISGHNTLYWYLQNLGQGPELLIRYENEEAVDDSQLPKDRFSAERLKGVDSTLKIQPAELGDSAVYLCASSLGTSGEDTQYFGPGTRLTVL.

This chain links TRBV30 with TRBJ1-1; no clear D. V lost 0 bases to trimming and J lost 1 base, with 9 bases between them. Germline lookup yields CDR1 GTSNPN and CDR2 SVGIG (reference sequence). This CDR3 is built from 14 residues. CDR3 in DNA: TGTGCCTGGAGTGTAGCGCCGGGGAACACTGAAGCTTTCTTT. Encoded protein: CAWSVAPGNTEAFF.

The rearrangement links TRBV6-6 to TRBJ2-5, with TRBD1 matching over 10 bases. V was pared by 6 bases and J by 5 bases, with 12 bases of the junction left unmatched. Per the germline V gene, CDR1 is MNHNY and CDR2 is SVGAGI (reference sequence). The CDR3 sequence is 16 residues long. The CDR3 sequence: CASRFSGTGVEETQYF. The CDR3, as DNA: TGTGCCAGCAGATTTTCCGGGACAGGGGTTGAGGAGACCCAGTACTTC.